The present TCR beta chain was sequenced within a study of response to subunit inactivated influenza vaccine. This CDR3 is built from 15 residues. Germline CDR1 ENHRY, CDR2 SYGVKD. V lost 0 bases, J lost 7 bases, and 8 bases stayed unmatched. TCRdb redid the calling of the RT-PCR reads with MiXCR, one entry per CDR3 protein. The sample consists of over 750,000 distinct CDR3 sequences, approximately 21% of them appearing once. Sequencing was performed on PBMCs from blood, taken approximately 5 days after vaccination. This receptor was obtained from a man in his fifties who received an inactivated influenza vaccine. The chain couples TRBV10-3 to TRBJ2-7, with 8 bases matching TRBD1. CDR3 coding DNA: TGTGCCATCAGTGAGTCTAGGACAGGGCGCAAAGAGCAGTACTTC. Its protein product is CAISESRTGRKEQYF.